A single sample gave rise to the 30 T cell receptor beta chains below, sequenced in a study of beta chain features in type 1 diabetes. cDNA synthesis used the whole RNA isolate, giving expressed TCRB sequences. The table came from immunoSEQ multiplex PCR; TCRdb's copy has only in-frame clones and leaves some out. The sample shows under 950,000 clones, 17% of them seen only once. The sequencing sample was made of naive CD4+ T cells from blood. Every receptor here comes from a woman between 18 and 30 years old in good health.

The rearrangement links TRBV11-2 to TRBJ2-3, with D perhaps matching TRBD2 (7 bases). Looked up from germline, CDR1 is SGHAT and CDR2 is FQNNGV. CDR3 length: 15 amino acids. The V gene lost 1 base and the J gene lost 4 bases, with 12 bases spanning the gap. CDR3 nucleotides: TGTGCCAGCAGCTTAGTTTGGGGGGGCGCAGATACGCAGTATTTT. Residues: CASSLVWGGADTQYF.

This clone showed up just a few times. The chain uses TRBV18 and TRBJ2-2; the match to TRBD2 covers 8 bases. The J segment lost 4 bases and the V segment lost 3 bases, leaving 7 bases of the junction unmatched. The CDR3 loop spans 16 amino acids. CDR1 KGHSH and CDR2 LQKENI come from the germline V gene. DNA for the CDR3: TGTGCCAGCTCACCGGAAGCGGGAGTGAGCACCGGGGAGCTGTTTTTT. It codes for CASSPEAGVSTGELFF.

The chain couples TRBV14 to TRBJ2-3; 11 bases match TRBD2. V trimming: 4 bases; J trimming: 5 bases; junction bases outside the gene matches: 8. This CDR3 region has 16 residues. Germline V gene lookup returns CDR1 SGHDN and CDR2 FVKESK. The CDR3 DNA follows: TGTGCCAGCAGCCTACCGGGACTAGCGGAGGTAGATACGCAGTATTTT. Translating gives CASSLPGLAEVDTQYF.

Worth noting for this clone: The sample has other DNA sequences that encode this CDR3 too. This chain joins TRBV20-1 and TRBJ1-5; no clear D gene. The V gene lost 6 bases and the J gene lost 2 bases, with 2 bases spanning the gap. Germline assignment: CDR1 DFQATT and CDR2 SNEGSKA (reference sequence). This CDR3 has 10 residues. Here the CDR3 DNA reads TGCAGTGCCGGCAATCAGCCCCAGCATTTT. This encodes CSAGNQPQHF.

In this sample, this clone turned up a few times. The CDR3 sequence: CASSSTGERTGELFF. In DNA form, the CDR3 reads TGTGCCAGCAGCTCGACAGGGGAACGGACCGGGGAGCTGTTTTTT. The V gene is TRBV5-4, the J gene TRBJ2-2; 8 nucleotides line up with TRBD1. This CDR3 has 15 amino acids. Trimming took 3 bases from V and 5 from J; bases not matched to a gene: 6. CDR1 and CDR2 from the germline V gene are SGHNT and YYREEE (reference sequence).

On this clone itself: Additional DNA sequences in this sample encode the identical CDR3. The chain carries TRBV4-3 and TRBJ2-1; 11 nucleotides line up with TRBD2. J was trimmed by 3 bases and V by 4 bases; bases with no gene match: 2. This CDR3 region has 15 residues. Germline V gene data show CDR1 as LGHNA and CDR2 as YSLEER. CDR3 DNA: TGCGCCAGCAGCCCGGGACTAGCGGTCTACAATGAGCAGTTCTTC. Its translation: CASSPGLAVYNEQFF.

There are a few counts of this clone. This sequence joins TRBV7-8 and TRBJ2-1, with 7 nucleotides matching TRBD2. With 1 base clipped from V and 4 bases from J, the junction kept 4 bases outside the gene matches. This CDR3 has 15 amino acids. The germline gives CDR1 SGHVS, CDR2 FQNEAQ. The CDR3 bases are TGTGCCAGCAGCTTAGTGGGGGGGACTTACAATGAGCAGTTCTTC. Its translation is CASSLVGGTYNEQFF. Drawing the rest from reference TRBV7-8 and TRBJ2-1, the complete variable domain is GAGVSQSPRYKVAKRGQDVALRCDPISGHVSLFWYQQALGQGPEFLTYFQNEAQLDKSGLPSDRFFAERPEGSVSTLKIQRTQQEDSAVYLCASSLVGGTYNEQFFGPGTRLTVL.

The chain has TRBV7-8 and TRBJ2-1; a weak D match, TRBD2 (5 bases). The CDR3 is made up of 14 amino acids. V shed 2 bases and J shed 7 bases, with 12 bases lying between them. CDR1 is SGHVS, CDR2 FQNEAQ, per germline. The CDR3 DNA is TGTGCCAGCAGCTTAACGGGAATGAGAAATGAGCAGTTCTTC. Translation gives CASSLTGMRNEQFF.

J is TRBJ2-7 and V is TRBV10-3, with TRBD2 identical over 11 bases. The CDR3 spans 13 residues. Per the germline V gene, CDR1 is ENHRY and CDR2 is SYGVKD. Trimming cost V 10 bases and J 1 base; bases outside gene matches: 3. The CDR3 DNA sequence: TGTGCCACTCGACTAGCGGGATCCTACGAGCAGTACTTC. Its translation: CATRLAGSYEQYF.

This clone has a handful of counts. The V call is TRBV7-9, the J call TRBJ2-1; 9 positions agree with TRBD2. The CDR3 loop spans 15 amino acids. J gave up 2 bases and V 10 bases, and 9 bases lay outside the gene matches. Germline CDR1 is SEHNR and CDR2 is FQNEAQ (reference sequence). CDR3 sequence reads: CATLNAGGTYNEQFF. The DNA of the CDR3 is TGTGCCACCTTGAACGCGGGAGGGACCTACAATGAGCAGTTCTTC.

Note on this clone: This same CDR3 is encoded by further DNA sequences in the sample. The rearrangement joins TRBV28 to TRBJ2-7, with no clear D. Trimming shortened V by 1 base and J by 1 base, and 5 bases separated the two germline ends. CDR1 is MDHEN and CDR2 is SYDVKM in the germline V gene. This CDR3 contains 13 residues. CDR3 residues: CASSLFSSYEQYF. For the CDR3, the DNA is TGTGCCAGCAGTTTATTCAGTTCCTACGAGCAGTACTTC. Filled out from reference TRBV28 and TRBJ2-7, the complete variable domain reads DVKVTQSSRYLVKRTGEKVFLECVQDMDHENMFWYRQDPGLGLRLIYFSYDVKMKEKGDIPEGYSVSREKKERFSLILESASTNQTSMYLCASSLFSSYEQYFGPGTRLTVT.

This chain links TRBV27 with TRBJ2-1; a possible D gene is TRBD1 (6 bases). Deletions cut 2 bases from V and 6 bases from J, with 11 bases between. This CDR3 is 14 amino acids long. Germline CDR1 and CDR2: MNHEY and SMNVEV (reference sequence). The CDR3 region is CASSLRDTGNEQFF. The CDR3 DNA follows: TGTGCCAGCAGTTTAAGGGACACAGGCAATGAGCAGTTCTTC.

This clone appeared a few times. The chain is built from TRBV5-4 and TRBJ2-3, with TRBD1 identical over 7 bases. Germline V gives CDR1 SGHNT, CDR2 YYREEE (reference sequence). The CDR3 has 16 amino acids. The V gene end was trimmed by 2 bases and the J gene end by 1 base; junction bases not matched to a gene: 7. For the CDR3, the DNA is TGTGCCAGCAGCTTTTCAACCGGGACAGGCACAGATACGCAGTATTTT. It codes for CASSFSTGTGTDTQYF.

This chain connects TRBV7-9 to TRBJ2-7; D is ambiguous. The germline V gene encodes CDR1 SEHNR and CDR2 FQNEAQ (reference sequence). The V and J ends lost 3 bases and 4 bases respectively, with 10 bases between them. This CDR3 region has 13 residues. CDR3 DNA: TGTGCCAGCAGCTTGTTGGACGGGTACGAGCAGTACTTC. Amino acid sequence: CASSLLDGYEQYF. Based on the CDR3 plus reference TRBV7-9 and TRBJ2-7, the full variable domain is DTGVSQNPRHKITKRGQNVTFRCDPISEHNRLYWYRQTLGQGPEFLTYFQNEAQLEKSRLLSDRFSAERPKGSFSTLEIQRTEQGDSAMYLCASSLLDGYEQYFGPGTRLTVT.

This chain joins TRBV19 and TRBJ2-3, with 8 positions matching TRBD2. The CDR3 is 14 residues long. Unmatched junction bases numbered 4, after V lost 5 bases and J lost 3 bases. The germline V gene has CDR1 LNHDA and CDR2 SQIVND (reference sequence). The DNA of the CDR3 is TGTGCCAGTAGTCTTAGCGGGACAACAGATACGCAGTATTTT. This translates into CASSLSGTTDTQYF.

This clone has just a few counts. V gene TRBV7-8 combines with J gene TRBJ2-7, with TRBD1 identical over 9 bases. CDR3 size: 16 residues. J lost 6 bases, V lost 4 bases, and 13 bases had no gene match. Germline CDR1 reads SGHVS; CDR2 reads FQNEAQ. The CDR3 nucleotides are TGTGCCAGCAGCTCGGGCCGGGACAGGGTTCTGTCCGAGCAGTACTTC. Translated: CASSSGRDRVLSEQYF.

The table lists this clone with a few counts. CDR3 nucleotides: TGTGCCAGTGGGACAGGAACCACCGGGGAGCTGTTTTTT. Residues: CASGTGTTGELFF. V gene TRBV7-3 combines with J gene TRBJ2-2; TRBD1 agrees at 8 bases. The germline gives CDR1 SGHTA, CDR2 FQGTGA. V lost 9 bases to trimming and J lost 4 bases; unmatched junction nucleotides: 4. The CDR3 totals 13 residues.

This clone was observed a few times. This chain links TRBV5-1 with TRBJ2-6; D remains unclear. The germline gives CDR1 SGHRS, CDR2 YFSETQ. The germline V and J ends were trimmed by 1 base and 0 bases, with 11 bases remaining between them. CDR3 length: 17 amino acids. The CDR3, as DNA: TGCGCCAGCAGCTTGTTTCGTTGGGGCTCTGGGGCCAACGTCCTGACTTTC. Encoded protein: CASSLFRWGSGANVLTF.

This chain uses TRBV28 with TRBJ2-7; 9 positions match TRBD2. The V and J ends lost 6 bases and 4 bases, in that order; junction bases with no gene match: 10. The CDR3 runs 15 residues. The germline gives CDR1 MDHEN, CDR2 SYDVKM. CDR3 sequence (DNA): TGTGCCAGCAGCCCGTATGCGGGAGGGTTTTACGAGCAGTACTTC. Encoded protein: CASSPYAGGFYEQYF.

This clone was observed a few times. The CDR3 bases are TGTGCCAGCAGCCAAGGCCCCCTAGCGGGAGGGCCAGTAGAGCAGTTCTTC. Amino acids: CASSQGPLAGGPVEQFF. This chain uses TRBV14 with TRBJ2-1; TRBD2 aligns across 12 bases. This CDR3 region has 17 residues. The germline V gene has CDR1 SGHDN and CDR2 FVKESK. J gave up 10 bases and V 1 base, and 11 bases lay outside the gene matches. Full variable domain (remainder filled in from reference TRBV14 and TRBJ2-1): EAGVTQFPSHSVIEKGQTVTLRCDPISGHDNLYWYRRVMGKEIKFLLHFVKESKQDESGMPNNRFLAERTGGTYSTLKVQPAELEDSGVYFCASSQGPLAGGPVEQFFGPGTRLTVL.

There are a few counts of this clone. CDR3 coding DNA: TGTGCCATCAGGGGACTAGCGGGAGAGGAGCAGTTCTTC. Translating it yields CAIRGLAGEEQFF. The chain uses TRBV10-3 and TRBJ2-1; 14 bases are a match to TRBD2. The trim removed 6 bases at V and 10 bases at J, leaving 2 bases unmatched. The CDR3 covers 13 residues. The V gene's germline CDR1 is ENHRY and CDR2 SYGVKD.

This clone was detected once. A much larger clone differs from this one at a single base, so this may be a read error. The chain has TRBV11-2 and TRBJ1-2; no firm D call. CDR3 length equals 13 residues. The germline CDR1 and CDR2 sequences are SGHAT and FQNNGV. V was shortened by 1 base and J by 4 bases, with 7 bases between the two germline ends. The CDR3 reads CASSLVAGYGYTF. The CDR3 bases are TGTGCCAGCAGCTTAGTGGCAGGCTATGGCTACACCTTC.

There are a few counts of this clone. The rearrangement uses TRBV5-4 and TRBJ1-2; no definite D call. The CDR3 length is 15 residues. Deletions cut 1 base from V and 7 bases from J, with 17 bases between. The germline V gene has CDR1 SGHNT and CDR2 YYREEE (reference sequence). The CDR3 loop is CASSLKDLQMGGYTF. DNA for the CDR3: TGTGCCAGCAGCTTGAAGGACCTGCAGATGGGTGGCTACACCTTC.

This clone was picked up one time. This chain connects TRBV7-6 to TRBJ2-3, with D perhaps TRBD1 (6 bases). Germline CDR1 is SGHVS and CDR2 is FNYEAQ. V was cut by 1 base and J by 0 bases, with 11 bases left in between. This CDR3 is built from 16 residues. CDR3 nucleotides: TGTGCCAGCAGCTTAGGTCTGGGGGCTAGCACAGATACGCAGTATTTT. Translated, it gives CASSLGLGASTDTQYF.

The genes are TRBV5-4 and TRBJ2-1, with D hard to call. CDR1 is SGHNT and CDR2 is YYREEE in the germline V gene (reference sequence). Between the trimmed V and J ends, which lost 0 bases and 5 bases, there was a span of 6 bases. This CDR3 has 13 amino acids. The CDR3 nucleotides read TGTGCCAGCAGCTTGGGCGACCACAATGAGCAGTTCTTC. It is translated as CASSLGDHNEQFF. Full variable domain (remainder filled in from reference TRBV5-4 and TRBJ2-1): ETGVTQSPTHLIKTRGQQVTLRCSSQSGHNTVSWYQQALGQGPQFIFQYYREEENGRGNFPPRFSGLQFPNYSSELNVNALELDDSALYLCASSLGDHNEQFFGPGTRLTVL.

The CDR3 reads CAIRGPGTDTQYF. The CDR3 DNA is TGTGCCATCAGGGGGCCTGGCACAGATACGCAGTATTTT. The V and J genes are TRBV10-3 and TRBJ2-3, with D possibly matching TRBD1 (5 bases). CDR3 length: 13 residues. CDR1 and CDR2 (germline): ENHRY, SYGVKD. Trimming removed 6 bases at V and 1 base at J, with 8 bases between.

This chain links TRBV2 with TRBJ2-5; 8 bases are a match to TRBD1. CDR3 length: 15 amino acids. Losses at the gene ends were 6 bases for V and 0 bases for J; bases not matched to a gene: 6. Germline assignment: CDR1 SNHLY and CDR2 FYNNEI. The CDR3: CASRKTGVHQETQYF. CDR3 nucleotide sequence: TGTGCCAGCAGAAAGACAGGGGTTCACCAAGAGACCCAGTACTTC.

The CDR3 spells CASSSAGTGKETQYF. Here the CDR3 DNA reads TGTGCCAGCAGCTCGGCCGGGACAGGGAAAGAGACCCAGTACTTC. This chain links TRBV4-2 with TRBJ2-5; the match to TRBD1 covers 9 bases. Unmatched junction bases numbered 7, after V lost 5 bases and J lost 3 bases. CDR3 length: 15 amino acids. Germline V gene data show CDR1 as LGHNA and CDR2 as YNFKEQ.

This sequence joins TRBV5-1 and TRBJ2-3, with 8 nucleotides matching TRBD2. V was clipped by 5 bases and J by 6 bases; unmatched bases: 5. This CDR3 has 13 amino acids. Germline V lookup: CDR1 SGHRS, CDR2 YFSETQ. CDR3 residues: CASRSGGADTQYF. Here the CDR3 DNA reads TGCGCCAGCAGGTCGGGAGGGGCGGATACGCAGTATTTT.

This clone showed up just a few times. This chain links TRBV6-6 with TRBJ2-6; D might be TRBD1 (6 bases). The CDR3 spans 15 residues. Germline CDR1 reads MNHNY; CDR2 reads SVGAGI (reference sequence). With 6 bases removed from V and 0 bases from J, the gap between germline ends came to 9 bases. CDR3 sequence (DNA): TGTGCCAGCAGCCCCAGGGGCTCTGGGGCCAACGTCCTGACTTTC. This translates into CASSPRGSGANVLTF.